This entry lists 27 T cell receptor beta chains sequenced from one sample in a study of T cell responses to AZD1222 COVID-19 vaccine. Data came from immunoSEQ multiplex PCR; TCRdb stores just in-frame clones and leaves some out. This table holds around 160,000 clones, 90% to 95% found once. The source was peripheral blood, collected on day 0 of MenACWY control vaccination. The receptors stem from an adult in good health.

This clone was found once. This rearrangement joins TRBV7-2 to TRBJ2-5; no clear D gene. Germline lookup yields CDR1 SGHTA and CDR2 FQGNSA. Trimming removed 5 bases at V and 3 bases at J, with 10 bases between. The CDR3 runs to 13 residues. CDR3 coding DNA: TGTGCCAGCAGCCCTGCCAGAAAAGAGACCCAGTACTTC. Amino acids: CASSPARKETQYF.

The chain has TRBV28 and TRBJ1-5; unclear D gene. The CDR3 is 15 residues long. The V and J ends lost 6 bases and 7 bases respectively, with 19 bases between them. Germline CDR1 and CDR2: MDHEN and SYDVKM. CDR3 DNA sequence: TGTGCCAGCAGCCTTACGACGGGGAGGGTCCAGCCCCAGCATTTT. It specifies CASSLTTGRVQPQHF.

In DNA form, the CDR3 reads TGTGCCAGCAGTTTACTGGACAGGGCCTACAATGAGCAGTTCTTC. Protein: CASSLLDRAYNEQFF. V gene TRBV28 combines with J gene TRBJ2-1; 8 nucleotides line up with TRBD1. The germline V gene has CDR1 MDHEN and CDR2 SYDVKM. J was trimmed by 2 bases and V by 2 bases; bases with no gene match: 2. The CDR3 runs 15 residues. Looking up the rest from reference TRBV28 and TRBJ2-1 gives the full variable domain: DVKVTQSSRYLVKRTGEKVFLECVQDMDHENMFWYRQDPGLGLRLIYFSYDVKMKEKGDIPEGYSVSREKKERFSLILESASTNQTSMYLCASSLLDRAYNEQFFGPGTRLTVL.

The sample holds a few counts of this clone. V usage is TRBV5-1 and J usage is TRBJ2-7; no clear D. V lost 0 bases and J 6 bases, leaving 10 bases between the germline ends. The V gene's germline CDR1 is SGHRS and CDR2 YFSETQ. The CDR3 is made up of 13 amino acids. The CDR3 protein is CASSLVLSLEQYF. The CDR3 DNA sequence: TGCGCCAGCAGCTTGGTCCTTTCCCTCGAGCAGTACTTC.

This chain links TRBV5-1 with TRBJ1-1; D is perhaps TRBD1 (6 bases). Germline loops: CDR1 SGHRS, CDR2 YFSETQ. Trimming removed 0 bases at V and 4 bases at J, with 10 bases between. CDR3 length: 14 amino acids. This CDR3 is CASSLAGRGTEAFF. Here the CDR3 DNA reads TGCGCCAGCAGCTTGGCCGGCAGGGGCACTGAAGCTTTCTTT.

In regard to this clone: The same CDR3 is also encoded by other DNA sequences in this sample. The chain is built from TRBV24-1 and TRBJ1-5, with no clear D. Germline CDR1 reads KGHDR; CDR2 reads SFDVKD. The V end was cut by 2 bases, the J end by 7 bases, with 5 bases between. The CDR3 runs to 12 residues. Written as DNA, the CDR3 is TGTGCCACCAGTGATTCCGGGCAGCCCCAGCATTTT. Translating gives CATSDSGQPQHF.

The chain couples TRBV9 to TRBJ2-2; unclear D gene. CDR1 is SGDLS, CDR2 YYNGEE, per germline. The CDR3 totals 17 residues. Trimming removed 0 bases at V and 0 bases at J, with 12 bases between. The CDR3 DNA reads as TGTGCCAGCAGCGTAGGGATGGTGCACGCGAACACCGGGGAGCTGTTTTTT. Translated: CASSVGMVHANTGELFF.

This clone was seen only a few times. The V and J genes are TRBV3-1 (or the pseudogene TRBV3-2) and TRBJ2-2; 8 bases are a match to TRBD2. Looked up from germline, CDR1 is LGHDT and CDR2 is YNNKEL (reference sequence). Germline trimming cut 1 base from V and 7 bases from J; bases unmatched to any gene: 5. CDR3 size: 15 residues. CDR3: CASSQAGLAGGELFF. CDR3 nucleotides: TGTGCCAGCAGCCAAGCCGGACTAGCCGGCGGGGAGCTGTTTTTT.

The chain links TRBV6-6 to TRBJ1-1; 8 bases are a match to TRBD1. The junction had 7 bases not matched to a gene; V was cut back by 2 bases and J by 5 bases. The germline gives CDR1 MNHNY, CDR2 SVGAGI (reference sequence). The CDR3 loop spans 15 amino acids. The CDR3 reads CASSYIGQGNTEAFF. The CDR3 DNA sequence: TGTGCCAGCAGTTACATTGGACAGGGAAATACTGAAGCTTTCTTT.

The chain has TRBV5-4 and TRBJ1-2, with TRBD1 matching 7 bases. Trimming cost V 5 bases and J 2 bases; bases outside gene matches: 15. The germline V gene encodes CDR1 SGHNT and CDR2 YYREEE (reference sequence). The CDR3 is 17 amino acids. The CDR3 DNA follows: TGTGCCAGCAGTAGGGACAGTCGGACCGTAATAAACTATGGCTACACCTTC. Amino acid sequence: CASSRDSRTVINYGYTF.

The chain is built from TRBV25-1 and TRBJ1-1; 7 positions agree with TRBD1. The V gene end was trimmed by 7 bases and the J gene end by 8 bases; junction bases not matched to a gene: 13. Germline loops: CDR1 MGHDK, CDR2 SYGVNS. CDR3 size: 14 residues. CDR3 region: CASTQLGGTAEAFF. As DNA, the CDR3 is TGTGCCAGCACCCAACTGGGCGGGACAGCGGAAGCTTTCTTT.

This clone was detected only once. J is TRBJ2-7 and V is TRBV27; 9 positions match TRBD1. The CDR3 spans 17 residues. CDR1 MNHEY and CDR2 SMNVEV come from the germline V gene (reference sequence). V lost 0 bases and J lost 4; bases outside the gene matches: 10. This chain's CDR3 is CASSLSPPGQGGYEQYF. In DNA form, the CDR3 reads TGTGCCAGCAGTTTATCACCCCCGGGACAGGGAGGGTACGAGCAGTACTTC.

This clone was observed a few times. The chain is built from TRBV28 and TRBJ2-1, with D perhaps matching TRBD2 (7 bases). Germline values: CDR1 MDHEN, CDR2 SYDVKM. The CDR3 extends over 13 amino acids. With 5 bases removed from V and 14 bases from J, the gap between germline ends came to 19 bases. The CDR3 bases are TGTGCCAGCAGTCGCCCGGGACGGGGGGCGAAGTTCTTC. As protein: CASSRPGRGAKFF. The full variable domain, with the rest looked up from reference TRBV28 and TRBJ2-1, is DVKVTQSSRYLVKRTGEKVFLECVQDMDHENMFWYRQDPGLGLRLIYFSYDVKMKEKGDIPEGYSVSREKKERFSLILESASTNQTSMYLCASSRPGRGAKFFGPGTRLTVL.

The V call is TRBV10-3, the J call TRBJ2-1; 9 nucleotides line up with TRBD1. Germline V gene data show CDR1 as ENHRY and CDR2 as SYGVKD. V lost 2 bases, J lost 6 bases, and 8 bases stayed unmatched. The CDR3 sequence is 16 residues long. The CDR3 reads CAISELDRGSPNEQFF. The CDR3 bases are TGTGCCATCAGTGAGCTTGACAGGGGGTCCCCCAATGAGCAGTTCTTC.

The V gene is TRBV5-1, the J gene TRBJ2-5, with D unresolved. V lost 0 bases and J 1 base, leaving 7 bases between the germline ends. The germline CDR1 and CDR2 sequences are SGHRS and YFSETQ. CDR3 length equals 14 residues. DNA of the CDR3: TGCGCCAGCAGCTTGGGTAGCAGCCAAGAGACCCAGTACTTC. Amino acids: CASSLGSSQETQYF.

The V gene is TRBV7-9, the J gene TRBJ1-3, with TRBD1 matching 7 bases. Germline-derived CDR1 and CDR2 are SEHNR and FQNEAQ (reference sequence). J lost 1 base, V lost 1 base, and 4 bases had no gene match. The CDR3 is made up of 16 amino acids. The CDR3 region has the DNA TGTGCCAGCAGCTTAGAACAGGGGATATCTGGAAACACCATATATTTT. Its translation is CASSLEQGISGNTIYF.

This CDR3 reads CASRPWQGSYEQYF. CDR3 coding DNA: TGTGCCAGCAGGCCGTGGCAGGGTAGCTACGAGCAGTACTTC. This chain connects TRBV6-5 to TRBJ2-7, with a weak D call TRBD1 (5 bases). V was pared by 6 bases and J by 3 bases, with 15 bases between. Germline values: CDR1 MNHEY, CDR2 SVGAGI. The CDR3 sequence is 14 residues long.

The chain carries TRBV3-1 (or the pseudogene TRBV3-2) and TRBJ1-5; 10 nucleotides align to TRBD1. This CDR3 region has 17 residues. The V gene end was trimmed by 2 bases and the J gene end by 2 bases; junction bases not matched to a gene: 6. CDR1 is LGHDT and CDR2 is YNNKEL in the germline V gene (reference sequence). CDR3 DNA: TGTGCCAGCAGCCAAACCGGCGGGACAGGGGGCAATCAGCCCCAGCATTTT. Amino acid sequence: CASSQTGGTGGNQPQHF.

The CDR3 region has the DNA TGTGCCACCAGCTTGACTAGCGGGAGCTACGAGCAGTACTTC. It codes for CATSLTSGSYEQYF. This chain joins TRBV15 and TRBJ2-7; 12 bases line up with TRBD2. The CDR3 length is 14 residues. Losses at the gene ends were 5 bases for V and 3 bases for J; bases not matched to a gene: 2. CDR1 and CDR2 (germline): LNHNV, YYDKDF (reference sequence).

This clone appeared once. The CDR3 is CASSLGTSGRQDTQYF. In nucleotides, the CDR3 is TGCGCCAGCAGCTTGGGAACTAGCGGGCGTCAAGATACGCAGTATTTT. The V and J genes are TRBV5-1 and TRBJ2-3; 9 bases are a match to TRBD2. V dropped 0 bases and J dropped 5; count of bases not matched to a gene: 7. This CDR3 has 16 residues. Germline V gives CDR1 SGHRS, CDR2 YFSETQ.

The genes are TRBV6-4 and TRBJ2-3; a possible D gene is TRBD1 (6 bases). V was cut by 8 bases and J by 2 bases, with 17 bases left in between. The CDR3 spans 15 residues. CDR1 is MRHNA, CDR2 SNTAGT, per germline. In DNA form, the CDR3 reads TGTGCCAGCCGAGCCAGGGGCGGCGTCACAGATACGCAGTATTTT. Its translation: CASRARGGVTDTQYF.

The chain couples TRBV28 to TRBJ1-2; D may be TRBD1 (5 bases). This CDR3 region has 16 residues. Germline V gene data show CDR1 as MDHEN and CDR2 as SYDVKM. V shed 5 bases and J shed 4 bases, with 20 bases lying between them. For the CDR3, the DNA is TGTGCCAGCAGTCCCCCGGGGTCAGGGTGGATCTATGGCTACACCTTC. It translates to CASSPPGSGWIYGYTF.

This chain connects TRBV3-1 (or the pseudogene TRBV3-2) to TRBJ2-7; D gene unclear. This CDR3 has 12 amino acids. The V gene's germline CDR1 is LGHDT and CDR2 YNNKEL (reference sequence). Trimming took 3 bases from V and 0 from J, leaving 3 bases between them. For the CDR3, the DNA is TGTGCCAGCAGCCACCGCTCCTACGAGCAGTACTTC. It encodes CASSHRSYEQYF.

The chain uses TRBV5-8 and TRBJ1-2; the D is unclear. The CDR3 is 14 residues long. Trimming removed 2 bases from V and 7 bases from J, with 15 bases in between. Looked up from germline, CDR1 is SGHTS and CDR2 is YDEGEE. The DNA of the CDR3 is TGTGCCAGCAGCTTTCCTAGGAACAGTGGTGGCTACACCTTC. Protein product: CASSFPRNSGGYTF. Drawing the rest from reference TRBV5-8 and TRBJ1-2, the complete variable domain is EAGVTQSPTHLIKTRGQQATLRCSPISGHTSVYWYQQALGLGLQFLLWYDEGEERNRGNFPPRFSGRQFPNYSSELNVNALELEDSALYLCASSFPRNSGGYTFGSGTRLTVV.

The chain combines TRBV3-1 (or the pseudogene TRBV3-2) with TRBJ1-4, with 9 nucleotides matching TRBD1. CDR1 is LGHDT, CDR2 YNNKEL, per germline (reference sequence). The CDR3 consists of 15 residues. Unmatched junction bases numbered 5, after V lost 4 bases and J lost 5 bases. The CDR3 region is CASSLRTGANEKLFF. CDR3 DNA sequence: TGTGCCAGCAGCCTCAGGACAGGGGCGAATGAAAAACTGTTTTTT.

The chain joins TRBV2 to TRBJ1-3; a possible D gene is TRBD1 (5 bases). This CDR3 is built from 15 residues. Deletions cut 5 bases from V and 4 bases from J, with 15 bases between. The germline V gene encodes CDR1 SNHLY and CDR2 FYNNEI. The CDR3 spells CASSPYDRGGNTIYF. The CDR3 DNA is TGTGCCAGCAGTCCATATGACCGGGGCGGAAACACCATATATTTT. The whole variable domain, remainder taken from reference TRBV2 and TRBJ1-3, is EPEVTQTPSHQVTQMGQEVILRCVPISNHLYFYWYRQILGQKVEFLVSFYNNEISEKSEIFDDQFSVERPDGSNFTLKIRSTKLEDSAMYFCASSPYDRGGNTIYFGEGSWLTVV.

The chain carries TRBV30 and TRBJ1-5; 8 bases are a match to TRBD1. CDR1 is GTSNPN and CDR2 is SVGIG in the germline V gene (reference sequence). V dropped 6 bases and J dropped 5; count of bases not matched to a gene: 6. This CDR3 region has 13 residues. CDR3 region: CACDRGKDQPQHF. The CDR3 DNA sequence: TGTGCCTGTGACAGGGGAAAGGATCAGCCCCAGCATTTT.